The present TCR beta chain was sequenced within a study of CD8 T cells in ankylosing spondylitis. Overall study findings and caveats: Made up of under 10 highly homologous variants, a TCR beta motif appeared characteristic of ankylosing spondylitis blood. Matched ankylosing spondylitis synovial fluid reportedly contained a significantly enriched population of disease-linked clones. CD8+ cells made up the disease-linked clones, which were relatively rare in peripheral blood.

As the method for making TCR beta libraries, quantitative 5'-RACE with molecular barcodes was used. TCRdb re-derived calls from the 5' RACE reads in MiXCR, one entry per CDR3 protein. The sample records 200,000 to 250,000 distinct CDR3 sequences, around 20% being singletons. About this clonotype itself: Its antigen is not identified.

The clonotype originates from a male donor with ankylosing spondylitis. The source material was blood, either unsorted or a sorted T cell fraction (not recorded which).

The CDR3 loop is CASSATLGRGNEQFF. The CDR3 bases are TGTGCCAGCAGCGCCACCCTGGGGCGAGGGAATGAGCAGTTCTTC. The chain joins TRBV13 to TRBJ2-1; the D gene could be TRBD1 or TRBD2 (5 bases each). CDR1 and CDR2 from the germline V gene are PRHDT and FYEKMQ (reference sequence). V lost 5 bases and J 7 bases, leaving 18 bases between the germline ends. This CDR3 contains 15 residues.